Listed below are T cell receptor beta chains from one sample, sequenced in a study of siplizumab effects on memory and regulatory T cells. The method was immunoSEQ multiplex PCR; TCRdb's version includes in-frame clones alone and lacks a portion of them. Among 85,000 to 130,000 clones, 94% were seen once, and the ten largest hold 0.55% to 0.65%. The sequencing sample was made of Tregs sorted from blood. These receptors all come from a human donor in good health. Each CDR3 is given with its conserved first and last residue.

j_gene: TRBJ2-4; v_gene: TRBV2; CDR3aa: CASTKQGARNIQYF
j_gene: TRBJ2-1; v_gene: TRBV10-1; CDR3aa: CASSLRLGLPRDEQFF
j_gene: TRBJ1-1; v_gene: TRBV27; CDR3aa: CASSLSEGTEAFF
j_gene: TRBJ1-5; v_gene: TRBV4-1; CDR3aa: CASSQDAHSRGRTFYSNQPQHF
j_gene: TRBJ2-7; v_gene: TRBV28; CDR3aa: CASRLTGYSYEQYF
j_gene: TRBJ1-1; v_gene: TRBV28; CDR3aa: CASSFVGFAMNTEAFF
j_gene: TRBJ2-7; v_gene: TRBV11-3; CDR3aa: CASSLGLGSSYEQYF
j_gene: TRBJ1-1; v_gene: TRBV5-1; CDR3aa: CASSADLNTEAFF
j_gene: TRBJ2-2; v_gene: TRBV5-1; CDR3aa: CASSLGSGITGELFF
j_gene: TRBJ1-3; v_gene: TRBV28; CDR3aa: CASRTWSSGNTIYF
j_gene: TRBJ1-2; v_gene: TRBV27; CDR3aa: CASSSPTTNYGYTF
j_gene: TRBJ2-3; v_gene: TRBV20-1; CDR3aa: CSGTMSSTQYF
j_gene: TRBJ1-5; v_gene: TRBV19; CDR3aa: CASSTFVADSNQPQHF
j_gene: TRBJ1-6; v_gene: TRBV10-3; CDR3aa: CAIRGQGAGNSPLHF
j_gene: TRBJ2-3; v_gene: TRBV27; CDR3aa: CASQPRTGLQYF
j_gene: TRBJ1-1; v_gene: TRBV18; CDR3aa: CASSPGLFPEAFF
j_gene: TRBJ2-1; v_gene: TRBV11-2; CDR3aa: CASSHGGLAGQQQFF
j_gene: TRBJ2-1; v_gene: TRBV9; CDR3aa: CASSVGSGAGTRNNEQFF
j_gene: TRBJ2-2; v_gene: TRBV5-1; CDR3aa: CASSLVDRELFF
j_gene: TRBJ2-5; v_gene: TRBV10-3; CDR3aa: CAISEGLQETQYF
j_gene: TRBJ2-1; v_gene: TRBV29-1; CDR3aa: CSVGGTGRLGTQTTFF
j_gene: TRBJ1-4; v_gene: TRBV6-1; CDR3aa: CASWTGVAEKLFF
j_gene: TRBJ2-7; v_gene: TRBV5-6; CDR3aa: CASSSGTYEQYF
j_gene: TRBJ1-1; v_gene: TRBV6-6; CDR3aa: CASSPAYTEAFF
j_gene: TRBJ2-5; v_gene: TRBV11-2; CDR3aa: CASSFPGQRFLETQYF
j_gene: TRBJ2-5; v_gene: TRBV29-1; CDR3aa: CSVWVGETQYF
j_gene: TRBJ1-2; v_gene: TRBV5-4; CDR3aa: CASSFRVNYGYTF
j_gene: TRBJ2-1; v_gene: TRBV28; CDR3aa: CASSKPRLAGINEQFF
j_gene: TRBJ2-4; v_gene: TRBV10-2; CDR3aa: CASREDRGLAKNIQYF